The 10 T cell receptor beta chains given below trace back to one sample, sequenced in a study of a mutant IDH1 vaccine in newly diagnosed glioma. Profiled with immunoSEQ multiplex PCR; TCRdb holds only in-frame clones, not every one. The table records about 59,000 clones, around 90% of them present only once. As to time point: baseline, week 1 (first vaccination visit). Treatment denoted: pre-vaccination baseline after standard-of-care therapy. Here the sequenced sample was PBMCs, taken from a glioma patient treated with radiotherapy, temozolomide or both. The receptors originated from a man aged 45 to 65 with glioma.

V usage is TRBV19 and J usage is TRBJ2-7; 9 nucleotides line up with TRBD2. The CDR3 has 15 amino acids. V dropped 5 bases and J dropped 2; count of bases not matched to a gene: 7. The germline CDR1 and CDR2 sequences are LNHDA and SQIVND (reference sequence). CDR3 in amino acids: CASSLGASGAYEQYF. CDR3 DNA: TGTGCCAGTAGTCTCGGTGCTAGCGGGGCCTACGAGCAGTACTTC.

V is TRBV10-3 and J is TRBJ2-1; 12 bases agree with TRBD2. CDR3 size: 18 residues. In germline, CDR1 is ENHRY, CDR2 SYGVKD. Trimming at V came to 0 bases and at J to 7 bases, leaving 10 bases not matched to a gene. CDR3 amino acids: CAISESYGTSGSGNEQFF. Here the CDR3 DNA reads TGTGCCATCAGTGAGTCCTACGGGACTAGCGGGTCGGGGAATGAGCAGTTCTTC.

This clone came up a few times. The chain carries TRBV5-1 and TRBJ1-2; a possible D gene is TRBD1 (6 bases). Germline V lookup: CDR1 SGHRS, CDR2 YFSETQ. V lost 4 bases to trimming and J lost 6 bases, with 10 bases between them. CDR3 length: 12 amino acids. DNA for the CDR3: TGCGCCAGCAGCCGGACAGCCGATGGCTACACCTTC. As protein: CASSRTADGYTF.

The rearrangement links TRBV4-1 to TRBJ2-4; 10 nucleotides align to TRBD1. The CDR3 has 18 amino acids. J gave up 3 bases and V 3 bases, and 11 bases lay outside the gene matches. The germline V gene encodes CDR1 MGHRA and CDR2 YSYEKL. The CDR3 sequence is CASSHPTGTGAFKNIQYF. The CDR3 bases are TGCGCCAGCAGCCATCCTACCGGGACAGGGGCCTTCAAAAACATTCAGTACTTC.

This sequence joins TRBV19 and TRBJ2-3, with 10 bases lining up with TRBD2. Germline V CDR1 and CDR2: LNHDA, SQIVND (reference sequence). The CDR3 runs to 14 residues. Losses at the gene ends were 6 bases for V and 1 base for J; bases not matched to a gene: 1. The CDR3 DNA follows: TGTGCCAGTAGCGGACTAGCGGGCACAGATACGCAGTATTTT. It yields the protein CASSGLAGTDTQYF. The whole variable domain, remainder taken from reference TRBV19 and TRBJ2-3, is DGGITQSPKYLFRKEGQNVTLSCEQNLNHDAMYWYRQDPGQGLRLIYYSQIVNDFQKGDIAEGYSVSREKKESFPLTVTSAQKNPTAFYLCASSGLAGTDTQYFGPGTRLTVL.

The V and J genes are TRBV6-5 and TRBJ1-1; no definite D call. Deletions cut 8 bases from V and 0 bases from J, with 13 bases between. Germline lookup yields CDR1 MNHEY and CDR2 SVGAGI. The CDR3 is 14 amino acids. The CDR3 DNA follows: TGTGCCAGCGCAAGTCAGCCTATGAACACTGAAGCTTTCTTT. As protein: CASASQPMNTEAFF.

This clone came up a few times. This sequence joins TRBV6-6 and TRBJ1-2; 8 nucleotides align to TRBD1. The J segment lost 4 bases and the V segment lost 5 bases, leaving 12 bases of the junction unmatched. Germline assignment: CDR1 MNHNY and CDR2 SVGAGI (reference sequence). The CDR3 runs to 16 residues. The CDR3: CASSRLAGGLIYGYTF. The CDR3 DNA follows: TGTGCCAGCAGTCGACTAGCAGGGGGCCTTATCTATGGCTACACCTTC.

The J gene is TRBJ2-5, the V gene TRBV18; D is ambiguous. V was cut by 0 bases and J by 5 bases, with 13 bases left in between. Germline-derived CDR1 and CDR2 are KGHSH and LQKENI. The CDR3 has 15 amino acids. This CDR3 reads CASSPPHQARETQYF. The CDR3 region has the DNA TGTGCCAGCTCACCACCTCATCAGGCGAGGGAGACCCAGTACTTC.

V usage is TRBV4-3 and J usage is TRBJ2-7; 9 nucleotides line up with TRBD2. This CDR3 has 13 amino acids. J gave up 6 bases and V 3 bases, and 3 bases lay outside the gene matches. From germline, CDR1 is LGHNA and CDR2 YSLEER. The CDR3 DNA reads TGCGCCAGCAGCCACGTTAGCGGGGGCGAGCAGTACTTC. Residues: CASSHVSGGEQYF.

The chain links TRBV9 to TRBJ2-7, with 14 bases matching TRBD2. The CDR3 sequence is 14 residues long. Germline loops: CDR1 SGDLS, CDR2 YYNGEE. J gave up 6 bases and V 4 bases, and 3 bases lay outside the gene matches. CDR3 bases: TGTGCCAGCAGCCGACTAGCGGGAGGGCGCGAGCAGTACTTC. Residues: CASSRLAGGREQYF.